This T cell receptor (beta chain) was found in a study of T-cell reconstitution after alpha-beta-depleted transplantation in children. Researchers prepared the TCRbeta library using unique molecular identifiers, the study reports. TCRdb recomputed calls from the PCR reads with MiXCR, one row per CDR3 protein. This sample has around 700,000 distinct CDR3 sequences; around 13% occur once, and the top ten carry 0.79%. This clonotype was seen repeatedly, ten times or more. As yet, its antigen is unknown. Study-wide results and limits: Where alpha-beta T cells came from about two months after transplant was reportedly several hundred expanded graft clones. Certain patients had high TCRbeta diversity at day 60, and it came from recipient T cells and thymic progenitors that survived. Newly made T cells mostly supplied T-cell counts and diversity one year after transplant.

Germline V CDR1 and CDR2: DFQATT, SNEGSKA (reference sequence). The ends were cut back, 6 bases at V and 5 bases at J, with 12 bases in the middle. The CDR3 is made up of 12 amino acids. Here the sequenced sample was PBMCs, taken before TCRalphabeta/CD19-depleted stem cell transplant. The chain links TRBV20-1 to TRBJ2-3, with D perhaps TRBD2 (6 bases). This TCR was recovered from a girl aged 2 to 9 with congenital amegakaryocytic thrombocytopenia, due to receive a stem cell transplant. The CDR3 bases are TGCAGTGCGGGACTGTACAGAGATACGCAGTATTTT. The encoded protein is CSAGLYRDTQYF.